This TCR beta chain was identified in a study of human T cells and chemical hapten exposure. TCRdb recomputed calls from the RACE reads with MiXCR, one row per CDR3 protein. The sample includes 180,000 or so distinct CDR3 sequences, about a fifth of them seen just once. The CDR3 has 15 residues. Germline V CDR1 and CDR2: SGHRS, YFSETQ. In regard to this clonotype: One end of the junction is discordant with germline, which a read error may explain.

As for time point: patch test 1, 2 weeks after DPC sensitization. Sample treatment: therapeutic diphenylcyclopropenone sensitization with weekly scalp DPC. The gene calls are TRBV5-1 and TRBJ1-3, with 9 bases aligning to TRBD1. The source material was whole blood, sampled in connection with sensitization to the hapten diphenylcyclopropenone (DPC). The receptor comes from a woman in her forties or fifties with alopecia areata. Some clones in this sample may be carry-over from other donors' samples. The CDR3 bases are TGCGCCAGCAGCGAGGACAGGGGAGGCGGAAACACCATATGTTTT. Amino acids: CASSEDRGGGNTICF.